Below are 6 T cell receptor beta chains sequenced from a single sample in a study of shared T cell receptors in the human thymus. Measured with immunoSEQ multiplex PCR; TCRdb has only the in-frame clones, and not every one. The sample includes hundreds of thousands of clones, 80% to 90% of them seen just once. This sample also belongs to another study, concerning human thymus T cells.

Sequencing used thymocytes. The receptors derive from a boy under three years old with a congenital heart defect.

V and J are TRBV4-2 and TRBJ1-5; D call uncertain. CDR1 and CDR2 (germline): LGHNA, YNFKEQ. V was shortened by 0 bases and J by 0 bases, with 12 bases between the two germline ends. There are 17 residues in the CDR3. CDR3 coding DNA: TGTGCCAGCAGCCAAGATTTTGCCAGGTATAGCAATCAGCCCCAGCATTTT. Protein: CASSQDFARYSNQPQHF.

The V gene is TRBV7-6, the J gene TRBJ1-4, with 8 bases that match TRBD1. The CDR3 spans 19 residues. Trimming at V came to 1 base and at J to 2 bases, leaving 12 bases not matched to a gene. Germline-derived CDR1 and CDR2 are SGHVS and FNYEAQ. The CDR3: CASSLEGGQGKGTNEKLFF. The DNA for the CDR3 is TGTGCCAGCAGCTTAGAGGGAGGACAGGGAAAGGGGACTAATGAAAAACTGTTTTTT.

The chain employs TRBV5-5 and TRBJ1-4; a weak D match, TRBD1 (6 bases). The germline gives CDR1 SGHKS, CDR2 YYEKEE (reference sequence). This CDR3 has 17 residues. The V and J ends lost 1 base and 2 bases respectively, with 15 bases between them. The CDR3 region has the DNA TGTGCCAGCAGCTTGAAGAGGGACACGGGGACTAATGAAAAACTGTTTTTT. This gives the protein CASSLKRDTGTNEKLFF.

The V gene is TRBV10-3, the J gene TRBJ2-1; TRBD2 agrees at 13 bases. CDR1 ENHRY and CDR2 SYGVKD come from the germline V gene. This CDR3 has 16 residues. After removal of 4 bases from V and 0 bases from J, the junction contained 0 bases not matched to a gene. The CDR3 loop reads CAISGTSGSSYNEQFF. The CDR3 nucleotides read TGTGCCATCAGTGGGACTAGCGGGAGCTCCTACAATGAGCAGTTCTTC.

The chain has TRBV4-2 and TRBJ2-7; 8 bases align to TRBD2. Per germline, CDR1 LGHNA and CDR2 YNFKEQ. This CDR3 is built from 15 residues. The V and J ends lost 3 bases and 4 bases, in that order; junction bases with no gene match: 8. The CDR3: CASSHPGLDSYEQYF. Here the CDR3 DNA reads TGTGCCAGCAGCCACCCGGGACTAGATTCGTACGAGCAGTACTTC.

The chain recombines TRBV4-3 with TRBJ2-5; 7 nucleotides agree with TRBD1. The J call may be mistaken, given a closer DNA end match to TRBJ2-7. The CDR3 sequence is 16 residues long. Germline CDR1 is LGHNA and CDR2 is YSLEER. The CDR3 loop is CASSQDPGQRTYEQYF. Here the CDR3 DNA reads TGCGCCAGCAGCCAAGATCCGGGACAGAGAACCTACGAGCAGTACTTC.